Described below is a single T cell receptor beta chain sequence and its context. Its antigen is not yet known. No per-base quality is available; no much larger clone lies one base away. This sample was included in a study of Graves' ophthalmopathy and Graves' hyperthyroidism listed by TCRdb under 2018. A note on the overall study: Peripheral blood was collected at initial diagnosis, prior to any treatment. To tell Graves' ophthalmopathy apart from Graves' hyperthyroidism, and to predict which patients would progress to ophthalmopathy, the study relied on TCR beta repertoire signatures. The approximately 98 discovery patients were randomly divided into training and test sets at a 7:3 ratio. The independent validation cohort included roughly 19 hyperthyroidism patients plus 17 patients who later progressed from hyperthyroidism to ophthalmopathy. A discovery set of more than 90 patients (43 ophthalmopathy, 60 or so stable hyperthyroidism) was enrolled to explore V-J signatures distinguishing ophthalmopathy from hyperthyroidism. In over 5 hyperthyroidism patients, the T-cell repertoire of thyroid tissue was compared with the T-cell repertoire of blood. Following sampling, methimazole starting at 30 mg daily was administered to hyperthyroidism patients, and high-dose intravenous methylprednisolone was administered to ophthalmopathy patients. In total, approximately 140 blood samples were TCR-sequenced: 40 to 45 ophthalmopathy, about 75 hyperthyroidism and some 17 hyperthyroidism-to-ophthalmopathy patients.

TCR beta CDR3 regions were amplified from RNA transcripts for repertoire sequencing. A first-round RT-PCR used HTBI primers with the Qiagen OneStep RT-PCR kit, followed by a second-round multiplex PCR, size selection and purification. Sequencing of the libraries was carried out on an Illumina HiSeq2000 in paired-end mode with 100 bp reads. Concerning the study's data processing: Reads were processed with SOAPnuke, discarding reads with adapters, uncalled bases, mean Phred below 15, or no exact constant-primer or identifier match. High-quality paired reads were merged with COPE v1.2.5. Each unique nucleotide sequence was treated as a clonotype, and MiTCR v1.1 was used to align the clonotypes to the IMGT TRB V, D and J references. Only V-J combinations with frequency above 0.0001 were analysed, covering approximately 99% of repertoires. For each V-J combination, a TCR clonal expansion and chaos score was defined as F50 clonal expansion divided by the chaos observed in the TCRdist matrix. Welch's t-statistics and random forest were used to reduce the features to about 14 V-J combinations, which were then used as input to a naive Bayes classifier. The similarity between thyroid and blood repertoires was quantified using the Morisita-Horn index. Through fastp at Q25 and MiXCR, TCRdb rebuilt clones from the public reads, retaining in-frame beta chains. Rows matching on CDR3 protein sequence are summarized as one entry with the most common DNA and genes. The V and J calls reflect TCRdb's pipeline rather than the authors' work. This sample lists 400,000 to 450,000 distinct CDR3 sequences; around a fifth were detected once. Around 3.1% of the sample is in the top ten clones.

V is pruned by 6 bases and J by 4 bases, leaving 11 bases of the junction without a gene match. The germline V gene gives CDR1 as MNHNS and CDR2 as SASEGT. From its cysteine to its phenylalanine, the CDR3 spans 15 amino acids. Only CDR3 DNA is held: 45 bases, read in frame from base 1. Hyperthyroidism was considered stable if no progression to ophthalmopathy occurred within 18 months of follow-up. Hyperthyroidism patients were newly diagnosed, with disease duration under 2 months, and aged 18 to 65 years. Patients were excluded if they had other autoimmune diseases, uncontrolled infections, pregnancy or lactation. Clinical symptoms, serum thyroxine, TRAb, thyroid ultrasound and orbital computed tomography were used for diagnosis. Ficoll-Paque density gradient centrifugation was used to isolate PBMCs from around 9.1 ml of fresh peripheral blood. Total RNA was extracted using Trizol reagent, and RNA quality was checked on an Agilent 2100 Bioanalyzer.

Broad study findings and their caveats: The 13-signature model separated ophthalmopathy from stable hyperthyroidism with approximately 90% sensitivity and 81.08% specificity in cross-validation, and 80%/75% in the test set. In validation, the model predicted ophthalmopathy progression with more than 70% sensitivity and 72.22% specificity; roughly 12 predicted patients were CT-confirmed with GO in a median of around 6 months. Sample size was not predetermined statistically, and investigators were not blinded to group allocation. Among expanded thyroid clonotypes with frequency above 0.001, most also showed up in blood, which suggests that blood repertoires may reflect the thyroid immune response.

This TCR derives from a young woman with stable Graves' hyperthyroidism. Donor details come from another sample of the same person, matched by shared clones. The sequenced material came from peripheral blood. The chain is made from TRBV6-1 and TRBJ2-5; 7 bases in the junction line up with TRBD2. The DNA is TGTGCCAGCAGGAGCGGCGGGAGTGTTGGAGAGACCCAGTACTTC. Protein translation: CASRSGGSVGETQYF.